Presented here are 32 T cell receptor beta chains from one specimen sequenced in a study of CD8+CD57+ T cells in acquired aplastic anemia. Genomic DNA acted as the template from which TCR beta VDJ combination and CDR3 sequence profiling were carried out. TCRdb processed the reads anew with MiXCR; each CDR3 protein has one entry. The sample lists around 150,000 distinct CDR3 sequences, approximately 40% occurring once. Sequencing was carried out using sorted CD4+, CD8+, or CD8+CD57+ T cells (not recorded which) from PBMCs. The receptors derive from a human donor in good health.

This clonotype has a count of ten or more. The rearrangement uses TRBV6-1 and TRBJ1-2, with D possibly matching TRBD1 (5 bases). V dropped 4 bases and J dropped 1 base, with 7 bases sitting between them. Germline assignment: CDR1 MNHNS and CDR2 SASEGT. The CDR3 has 13 residues. Here the CDR3 DNA reads TGTGCCAGCAGTGCGACAGTTAACTATGGCTACACCTTC. This codes for CASSATVNYGYTF.

The V gene is TRBV19, the J gene TRBJ1-6, with D unresolved. From germline, CDR1 is LNHDA and CDR2 SQIVND (reference sequence). The CDR3 totals 14 residues. V shed 8 bases and J shed 7 bases, with 15 bases lying between them. This CDR3 reads CASGESWLNSPLHF. The CDR3 bases are TGTGCCAGTGGGGAGAGTTGGTTGAATTCACCCCTCCACTTT.

The chain has TRBV18 and TRBJ2-1; tentative D call: TRBD1 (6 bases). Germline-derived CDR1 and CDR2 are KGHSH and LQKENI. The CDR3 is 12 amino acids. V lost 4 bases, J lost 9 bases, and 10 bases lay in between. CDR3 residues: CASSRWGLEQFF. CDR3 sequence (DNA): TGTGCCAGCTCACGGTGGGGGCTTGAGCAGTTCTTC. Variable domain in full (rest from reference TRBV18 and TRBJ2-1): NAGVMQNPRHLVRRRGQEARLRCSPMKGHSHVYWYRQLPEEGLKFMVYLQKENIIDESGMPKERFSAEFPKEGPSILRIQQVVRGDSAAYFCASSRWGLEQFFGPGTRLTVL.

This chain connects TRBV5-1 to TRBJ2-5; 7 positions match TRBD1. Germline lookup yields CDR1 SGHRS and CDR2 YFSETQ. The V gene end was trimmed by 4 bases and the J gene end by 5 bases; junction bases not matched to a gene: 5. CDR3 length: 13 residues. For the CDR3, the DNA is TGCGCCAGCAGCCGGGACAGTAAGGAGACCCAGTACTTC. Translating it yields CASSRDSKETQYF.

The V gene is TRBV20-1, the J gene TRBJ1-4; D gene ambiguous. The germline V gene has CDR1 DFQATT and CDR2 SNEGSKA (reference sequence). This CDR3 comprises 14 residues. Trimming pared 0 bases from V and 6 bases from J, leaving 11 bases between. The CDR3 reads CSARDGVSDEKLFF. CDR3 sequence (DNA): TGCAGTGCTAGAGATGGTGTCTCGGATGAAAAACTGTTTTTT.

On this clonotype: This clone may be a read error of a much larger clone one base away. The V call is TRBV4-3, the J call TRBJ2-1; perhaps TRBD2 as D (6 bases). This CDR3 has 16 amino acids. Germline CDR1 LGHNA, CDR2 YSLEER. For the CDR3, the DNA is TGCGCCAGCAGCCAAGACTCAGGGAGGTTGGGGAATGGGCAGTTCTTC. It specifies CASSQDSGRLGNGQFF.

As regards this clonotype: This may be a read error: a much more frequent sequence differs by one nucleotide. This rearrangement joins TRBV20-1 to TRBJ2-3, with D perhaps given as TRBD1 or TRBD2 (5 bases each). CDR3 length: 14 amino acids. CDR1 DFQATT and CDR2 SNEGSKA come from the germline V gene (reference sequence). V was pared by 3 bases and J by 3 bases, with 13 bases between. CDR3 in amino acids: CSASVRGGTDTQYF. In nucleotides, the CDR3 is TGCAGTGCTAGCGTAAGGGGCGGGACAGATACGCAGTATTTT.

V usage is TRBV28 and J usage is TRBJ2-3; 11 bases align to TRBD2. CDR1 and CDR2 from the germline V gene are MDHEN and SYDVKM. The CDR3 length is 17 residues. Trimming cost V 2 bases and J 6 bases; bases outside gene matches: 10. The CDR3 DNA reads TGTGCCAGCAGTTTAGAATTAGCGGGAGGGCCTGGTGATACGCAGTATTTT. Translated: CASSLELAGGPGDTQYF.

There are many counts of this clonotype. The chain couples TRBV5-1 to TRBJ1-1; D possibly corresponds to TRBD1 (5 bases). CDR3 size: 13 residues. Trimming stripped 6 bases from V and 1 base from J, with 10 bases between. Germline V lookup: CDR1 SGHRS, CDR2 YFSETQ. The DNA for the CDR3 is TGCGCCAGCACCGACGGGGGGAACACTGAAGCTTTCTTT. Protein: CASTDGGNTEAFF.

This clonotype was picked up many times. The rearrangement uses TRBV11-1 and TRBJ2-5; no firm D call. This CDR3 has 14 residues. The germline CDR1 and CDR2 sequences are SGHAT and FQDESV (reference sequence). The germline V and J ends were trimmed by 7 bases and 5 bases, with 17 bases remaining between them. CDR3: CASTVPGIWETQYF. Here the CDR3 DNA reads TGTGCCAGCACCGTCCCGGGTATATGGGAGACCCAGTACTTC.

The chain recombines TRBV10-1 with TRBJ1-6, with D possibly matching TRBD1 (5 bases). Germline-derived CDR1 and CDR2 are WNHNN and SYGVQD (reference sequence). The CDR3 consists of 13 residues. V lost 8 bases, J lost 6 bases, and 11 bases lay in between. CDR3 amino acids: CASRDSINSPLHF. CDR3 nucleotide sequence: TGCGCCAGCCGGGACTCTATTAATTCACCCCTCCACTTT.

The chain links TRBV7-9 to TRBJ1-1; no definite D call. The germline V gene encodes CDR1 SEHNR and CDR2 FQNEAQ (reference sequence). The ends were cut back, 11 bases at V and 0 bases at J, with 13 bases in the middle. CDR3 length: 13 amino acids. The CDR3 protein is CAAARSLNTEAFF. The CDR3, as DNA: TGTGCCGCCGCGAGGAGTCTGAACACTGAAGCTTTCTTT.

This clonotype has a count of ten or more. CDR3 coding DNA: TGTGCCAGCAGCCCCGACGGGTTCTATGGCTACACCTTC. Its translation: CASSPDGFYGYTF. The chain uses TRBV3-1 and TRBJ1-2; D uncertain. The CDR3 extends over 13 amino acids. Germline-derived CDR1 and CDR2 are LGHDT and YNNKEL (reference sequence). V lost 4 bases, J lost 4 bases, and 10 bases lay in between. The whole variable domain, remainder taken from reference TRBV3-1 and TRBJ1-2, is DTAVSQTPKYLVTQMGNDKSIKCEQNLGHDTMYWYKQDSKKFLKIMFSYNNKELIINETVPNRFSPKSPDKAHLNLHINSLELGDSAVYFCASSPDGFYGYTFGSGTRLTVV.

The table lists this clonotype with many counts. The J gene is TRBJ2-1, the V gene TRBV20-1; maybe TRBD1 (5 bases). This CDR3 has 11 amino acids. The germline gives CDR1 DFQATT, CDR2 SNEGSKA (reference sequence). Trimming removed 6 bases at V and 8 bases at J, with 11 bases between. Written as DNA, the CDR3 is TGCAGTGCCGCCAGGGATCATGAGCAGTTCTTC. Translated, it gives CSAARDHEQFF.

This clonotype has ten or more counts. V and J are TRBV7-9 and TRBJ2-1; D not certain. The length of the CDR3 is 14 residues. The V gene lost 0 bases and the J gene lost 5 bases, with 8 bases spanning the gap. Germline loops: CDR1 SEHNR, CDR2 FQNEAQ (reference sequence). The CDR3 DNA reads TGTGCCAGCAGCTTAGCTTTGGTGCACAATGAGCAGTTCTTC. Translated, it gives CASSLALVHNEQFF.

This clonotype was counted at least ten times. The rearrangement uses TRBV6-1 and TRBJ1-2; D is perhaps TRBD1 (5 bases). CDR1 MNHNS and CDR2 SASEGT come from the germline V gene. Trimming pared 9 bases from V and 4 bases from J, leaving 18 bases between. The CDR3 has 14 amino acids. The CDR3 DNA reads TGTGCCAGTAAACGGGGACTCTATGGCTATGGCTACACCTTC. Protein sequence: CASKRGLYGYGYTF.

The rearrangement joins TRBV29-1 to TRBJ1-2, with D possibly matching TRBD1 (5 bases). Germline V gene data show CDR1 as SQVTM and CDR2 as ANQGSEA. V dropped 3 bases and J dropped 3 bases, with 11 bases sitting between them. The length of the CDR3 is 13 residues. This chain's CDR3 is CSVEGEGYYGYTF. The CDR3 bases are TGCAGCGTTGAGGGAGAGGGGTACTATGGCTACACCTTC.

The genes are TRBV15 and TRBJ1-2, with no clear D. The CDR3 runs 13 residues. Germline values: CDR1 LNHNV, CDR2 YYDKDF (reference sequence). Trimming cost V 3 bases and J 4 bases, with 9 bases left between them. The CDR3 region is CATSSGTFYGYTF. CDR3 nucleotide sequence: TGTGCCACCAGCAGTGGTACATTCTATGGCTACACCTTC.

V usage is TRBV12-3 or TRBV12-4 and J usage is TRBJ1-1; TRBD1 might be the D (6 bases). Trimming stripped 3 bases from V and 3 bases from J, with 23 bases between. This CDR3 has 18 residues. CDR3 coding DNA: TGTGCCAGCAGTTTGCGGGGGGCGCCGGGACAAAACTACACTGAAGCTTTCTTT. It yields the protein CASSLRGAPGQNYTEAFF.

V usage is TRBV2 and J usage is TRBJ1-5, with D unresolved. V was pared by 6 bases and J by 5 bases, with 14 bases between. Germline lookup yields CDR1 SNHLY and CDR2 FYNNEI. This CDR3 has 14 residues. CDR3 sequence: CASRGFGLDQPQHF. DNA of the CDR3: TGTGCCAGCAGAGGGTTCGGACTCGATCAGCCCCAGCATTTT.

V and J are TRBV6-1 and TRBJ1-1; 11 nucleotides agree with TRBD1. There are 14 residues in the CDR3. Germline loops: CDR1 MNHNS, CDR2 SASEGT. The junction had 9 bases not matched to a gene; V was cut back by 10 bases and J by 5 bases. Here the CDR3 DNA reads TGTGCCACCTTAGGGACAGGGGGTGGAACTGAAGCTTTCTTT. Its protein product is CATLGTGGGTEAFF.

This clonotype was seen many times. The V gene is TRBV7-9, the J gene TRBJ1-3; D is undetermined. CDR1 is SEHNR and CDR2 is FQNEAQ in the germline V gene (reference sequence). The V end lost 3 bases, the J end lost 0 bases, and 9 bases lay between the germline ends. The CDR3 contains 15 residues. Written as DNA, the CDR3 is TGTGCCAGCAGCTTCCTGACTGACTCTGGAAACACCATATATTTT. Protein: CASSFLTDSGNTIYF. The full variable domain, completed using reference TRBV7-9 and TRBJ1-3, is DTGVSQNPRHKITKRGQNVTFRCDPISEHNRLYWYRQTLGQGPEFLTYFQNEAQLEKSRLLSDRFSAERPKGSFSTLEIQRTEQGDSAMYLCASSFLTDSGNTIYFGEGSWLTVV.

The sample holds one count of this clonotype. This rearrangement joins TRBV19 to TRBJ2-3, with TRBD1 identical over 9 bases. The J segment lost 5 bases and the V segment lost 9 bases, leaving 15 bases of the junction unmatched. Germline V CDR1 and CDR2: LNHDA, SQIVND (reference sequence). There are 16 residues in the CDR3. CDR3 region: CASKKQGAGWGDTQYF. DNA for the CDR3: TGTGCCAGCAAGAAACAGGGGGCGGGGTGGGGAGATACGCAGTATTTT.

Many counts were recorded for this clonotype. This sequence joins TRBV7-9 and TRBJ1-1, with D uncertain. CDR3 size: 13 residues. The V end was cut by 0 bases, the J end by 2 bases, with 4 bases between. Per germline, CDR1 SEHNR and CDR2 FQNEAQ (reference sequence). CDR3 sequence reads: CASSLAPNTEAFF. The DNA of the CDR3 is TGTGCCAGCAGCTTAGCCCCAAACACTGAAGCTTTCTTT.

About this clonotype itself: One junction end disagrees with the germline gene, perhaps due to a read error. The V and J genes are TRBV7-2 and TRBJ2-7, with D perhaps TRBD1 (6 bases). The CDR3 is made up of 13 amino acids. Germline lookup yields CDR1 SGHTA and CDR2 FQGNSA. The CDR3 DNA follows: TGTGCCAGCAGCCCTCAGACAGGCGACGAGAAGTACTTC. The encoded protein is CASSPQTGDEKYF.

Worth noting for this clonotype: This may be a read error: a much more frequent sequence differs by one nucleotide. The rearrangement uses TRBV5-6 and TRBJ2-7, with D perhaps matching TRBD1 (6 bases). The assigned J gene may be wrong: the sequence end matches TRBJ1-1 better. Germline-derived CDR1 and CDR2 are SGHDT and YYEEEE. The CDR3 covers 17 residues. This CDR3 reads CASGLVPGQLGNTEAFF. CDR3 DNA sequence: TGTGCCAGCGGCTTGGTACCCGGACAGTTGGGGAACACTGAAGCTTTCTTT.

With regard to this clonotype: With a much larger clone just one base away, this may be a read error. CDR3 in DNA: TGCGCCAGCAGCGGACCTTCGGGCAGGATGTACACTGAAGCTTTCTTT. Translating gives CASSGPSGRMYTEAFF. V and J are TRBV4-1 and TRBJ1-1; no definite D call. CDR1 MGHRA and CDR2 YSYEKL come from the germline V gene. The CDR3 is 16 residues long. Trimming removed 5 bases from V and 3 bases from J, with 19 bases in between.

In its sample, this clonotype was seen a few times. The chain is built from TRBV30 and TRBJ1-5; perhaps TRBD1 as D (5 bases). Trimming removed 5 bases from V and 4 bases from J, with 12 bases in between. Looked up from germline, CDR1 is GTSNPN and CDR2 is SVGIG (reference sequence). The CDR3 loop spans 13 amino acids. This CDR3 reads CAWAAGRNQPQHF. CDR3 in DNA: TGTGCCTGGGCTGCGGGGCGAAATCAGCCCCAGCATTTT.

The chain couples TRBV29-1 to TRBJ1-1, with D uncertain. Germline V CDR1 and CDR2: SQVTM, ANQGSEA. This CDR3 region has 11 residues. For the CDR3, the DNA is TGCACTACCACAGCGAACACTGAAGCTTTCTTT. Residues: CTTTANTEAFF.

The V and J genes are TRBV24-1 and TRBJ1-2; D uncertain. The V end was cut by 5 bases, the J end by 2 bases, with 14 bases between. The CDR3 contains 15 residues. Germline assignment: CDR1 KGHDR and CDR2 SFDVKD. The CDR3 DNA reads as TGTGCCACCAGTGCAAGTTGGGCCCCAAACTATGGCTACACCTTC. Its translation: CATSASWAPNYGYTF.

This clonotype appeared many times. A read error may be the cause here, since a much bigger clone is one base away. This chain joins TRBV25-1 and TRBJ2-1; TRBD2 matches at 11 bases. CDR1 and CDR2 (germline): MGHDK, SYGVNS. There are 15 residues in the CDR3. V lost 6 bases to trimming and J lost 5 bases; unmatched junction nucleotides: 6. The CDR3 region has the DNA TGTGCCAGCAGCCCTAGCGGGAGGATCAACAATGAGCAGTTCTTC. It is translated as CASSPSGRINNEQFF.

The chain links TRBV5-4 to TRBJ2-1, with 12 bases fitting TRBD2. The CDR3 covers 16 residues. Germline-derived CDR1 and CDR2 are SGHNT and YYREEE (reference sequence). With 4 bases clipped from V and 8 bases from J, the junction kept 10 bases outside the gene matches. CDR3 protein: CASSPSLAGGLDEQFF. CDR3 coding DNA: TGTGCCAGCAGCCCGAGCCTAGCGGGAGGGCTGGATGAGCAGTTCTTC.